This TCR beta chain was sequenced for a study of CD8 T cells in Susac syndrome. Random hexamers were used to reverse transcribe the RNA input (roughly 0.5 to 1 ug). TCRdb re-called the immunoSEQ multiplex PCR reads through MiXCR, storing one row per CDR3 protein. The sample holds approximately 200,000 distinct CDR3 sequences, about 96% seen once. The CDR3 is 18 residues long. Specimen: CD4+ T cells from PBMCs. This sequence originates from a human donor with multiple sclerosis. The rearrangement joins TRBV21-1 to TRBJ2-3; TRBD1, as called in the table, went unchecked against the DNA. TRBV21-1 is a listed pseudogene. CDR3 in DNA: TGTGCCAGCAGCACTTTGACGGGACACGTTCTACTCACAGATACGCAGTATTTT. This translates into CASSTLTGHVLLTDTQYF.